This TCR beta chain was profiled in a study of blood T cell repertoires in COVID-19. At the level of the study: Spain, Italy and the United States supplied samples that represented acute and convalescent COVID-19.

In the study's own analysis: For nucleated cells, counts were estimated from reference gene primer amplification. Assay used: immunoSEQ multiplex PCR; TCRdb lists only in-frame clones, some missing. D and trimming come from the DNA, and the V and J calls and clone size come from that table. The table records under 75,000 clones, around 87% of them present only once. This TCR was recovered from a man aged 50 to 60 with acute or convalescent COVID-19. The sample comprised peripheral blood.

The CDR3: CATSRVQGYIDNEQFF. Written as DNA, the CDR3 is TGTGCCACCAGCAGAGTGCAGGGGTATATCGACAATGAGCAGTTCTTC. The gene calls are TRBV15 and TRBJ2-1, with D maybe TRBD1 (6 bases). The CDR3 is made up of 16 amino acids. CDR1 LNHNV and CDR2 YYDKDF come from the germline V gene (reference sequence). Deletions cut 1 base from V and 5 bases from J, with 15 bases between.